This T cell receptor beta chain was profiled in a study of blood T cell repertoires in COVID-19 (dated by TCRdb to between 2020 and 2021). At the level of the whole study: The collaborator samples originated in the United States, Italy and Spain and spanned the acute and convalescent phases of COVID-19. The material from the prospective study consisted of cDNA or gDNA derived from T cells, B-cell-depleted T cells, or PBMCs. Deeply sampled blood TCRbeta repertoires from subjects exposed to, actively infected with, or recovered from COVID-19 were included in the dataset. The repertoires were released in a freely available public database intended as a resource for research on the immune response to SARS-CoV-2. The samples were drawn from the first 160 participants of the ongoing ImmuneRACE study and from about 1,200 subjects provided by 6 global collaborators. Sample metadata almost always included a de-identified subject ID, COVID-19 status, age in years and sex. Where available, HLA class I and class II types were taken from metadata supplied by the sample provider and were not determined by assay-based typing.

Broader findings and caveats from the paper: The quantity of clinical and demographic metadata differed by source and by participant and was supplied without curation.

Of note for this clone: No antigen is known for it. Base-call qualities are not available, and no considerably larger clone is one nucleotide away.

V has 6 bases trimmed and J has 2 bases trimmed; junction bases matching no gene number 6. As encoded in the germline V gene (reference sequence), CDR1 is LNHDA while CDR2 is SQIVND. From its cysteine to its phenylalanine, the CDR3 spans 16 amino acids. The DNA shown is the 48-base CDR3, in frame from base 1. Whole blood was collected in K2EDTA tubes by collaborating institutions according to the institutions' own protocols. For TCRbeta analysis, collaborators shipped samples as frozen whole blood, isolated PBMCs, or DNA extracted from either of those sample types. The immunoSEQ Assay, a bias-controlled multiplex PCR, was used to amplify TCRbeta CDR3 regions from genomic DNA. On the authors' methods: The number of nucleated cells in each sample was estimated by amplification of reference gene primers within the assay. To quantify the absolute abundance of each unique TCRbeta CDR3 rearrangement, sequence reads were collapsed and filtered. For each sample, productive Simpson clonality was calculated as the square root of Simpson's diversity index across productive rearrangements. The table was pulled from immuneACCESS by TCRdb, which kept in-frame rearrangements only. Such tables lose some clones; where checked, under half of the loss comes from unresolved V genes, and the rest has no known cause. V and J calls and clone size come straight from that table; D and trimming were deduced from the DNA. Counted in this sample were fewer than 95,000 clones; 80% to 90% of them appeared once. The ten most abundant clones make up roughly 9% of the sample.

Rearrangement joined TRBV19 to TRBJ2-2, with 10 central nucleotides matching TRBD2. Sequencing was carried out using peripheral blood. The sequence came from a man aged 50 to 59 with acute or convalescent COVID-19. The nucleotide sequence reads TGTGCCAGTAGCAGTAGCGGGGGGTCTAACACCGGGGAGCTGTTTTTT. Its amino acids are CASSSSGGSNTGELFF.